This TCR beta chain was profiled in a study of cytomegalovirus exposure and HLA in healthy donors. Study summary: In terms of ancestry, the Caucasian-associated cluster contained 75% to 90% of the roughly 400 genotyped donors. General study results and limits: DRB1 had the most TCR associations and HLA-C the fewest, a later analysis found, with rates varying by HLA locus.

The PCR ran on 60 Vbeta and 13 Jbeta primers. TCRdb's table, derived via immunoSEQ multiplex PCR, lists solely in-frame clones and lacks some. Its clone listing holds roughly 75,000 clones. Worth noting for this clone: The antigen is undetermined. Other DNA sequences in the same sample also yield this CDR3.

The specimen sequenced was PBMCs. This TCR was sampled from a boy aged 5-17 years in good health and CMV-seronegative.

For the CDR3, the DNA is TGTGCCAGCAGTGACTCTAGCGGGGGGGCAAATGAGCAGTTCTTC. This codes for CASSDSSGGANEQFF. The rearrangement joins TRBV6-4 to TRBJ2-1, with 11 bases matching TRBD2. This CDR3 has 15 amino acids. Unmatched junction bases numbered 2, after V lost 0 bases and J lost 7 bases. CDR1 MRHNA and CDR2 SNTAGT come from the germline V gene.